These 11 T cell receptor beta chains were all obtained from the same sample, sequenced in a study of human T cells and chemical hapten exposure. Stated time point: pre-sensitization, week 0. This sample's treatment: therapeutic diphenylcyclopropenone sensitization with weekly scalp DPC. TCRdb called the RACE reads again in MiXCR, with one record for every CDR3 protein. Of around 260,000 distinct CDR3 sequences detected, approximately 8.6% appear once; the ten largest clones hold roughly 2.5%. The source was whole blood, collected in connection with sensitization to the hapten diphenylcyclopropenone (DPC). These receptor sequences come from a woman between 40 and 50 years old with alopecia areata. Some clones in this sample may be carry-over from other donors' samples.

The rearrangement links TRBV18 to TRBJ1-6; no reliable D call. Trimming cost V 0 bases and J 4 bases, with 7 bases left between them. The CDR3 totals 15 residues. Germline V gives CDR1 KGHSH, CDR2 LQKENI. This chain's CDR3 is CASSPPGGYNSPLHF. The CDR3 DNA reads TGTGCCAGCTCACCACCCGGCGGATATAATTCACCCCTCCACTTT. The whole variable domain, filled in from reference TRBV18 and TRBJ1-6, reads NAGVMQNPRHLVRRRGQEARLRCSPMKGHSHVYWYRQLPEEGLKFMVYLQKENIIDESGMPKERFSAEFPKEGPSILRIQQVVRGDSAAYFCASSPPGGYNSPLHFGNGTRLTVT.

The chain has TRBV20-1 and TRBJ2-5; D gene unclear. The CDR3 covers 12 residues. V was pared by 1 base and J by 1 base, with 4 bases between. The V gene's germline CDR1 is DFQATT and CDR2 SNEGSKA (reference sequence). The CDR3 coding sequence is TGCAGTGCTAGAGTGGGCCAAGAGACCCAGTACTTC. It encodes CSARVGQETQYF.

This clonotype was found a few times. The chain joins TRBV7-2 to TRBJ2-1; D is perhaps TRBD1 or TRBD2 (6 bases each). V lost 5 bases, J lost 7 bases, and 15 bases lay in between. The CDR3 spans 14 residues. CDR1 and CDR2 (germline): SGHTA, FQGNSA. In nucleotides, the CDR3 is TGTGCCAGCAGCCTAGGGGGGAGCGCGAATGAGCAGTTCTTC. Translation gives CASSLGGSANEQFF.

At least ten counts were recorded for this clonotype. This chain links TRBV12-3 or TRBV12-4 with TRBJ2-1; 12 positions agree with TRBD2. The CDR3 runs 16 residues. The trim removed 5 bases at V and 5 bases at J, leaving 7 bases unmatched. The CDR3 spells CASSIWTSGTDNEQFF. The CDR3 coding sequence is TGTGCCAGCAGTATTTGGACTAGCGGGACCGACAATGAGCAGTTCTTC.

The genes are TRBV18 and TRBJ1-4, with TRBD1 identical over 7 bases. CDR1 and CDR2 (germline): KGHSH, LQKENI. Germline trimming cut 8 bases from V and 4 bases from J; bases unmatched to any gene: 10. The CDR3 length is 15 residues. The CDR3 DNA reads as TGTGCCAGCAAAGCGAGGACAGGATATAATGAAAAACTGTTTTTT. Translation: CASKARTGYNEKLFF.

Regarding this clonotype: One junction end does not reproduce the germline sequence, and a read error may be involved. The CDR3 coding sequence is TGTGCTAGCAGCTCCCCTAGCGGGAGGGCTTACAATGAGCAGTTCTTC. As protein: CASSSPSGRAYNEQFF. This sequence joins TRBV7-7 and TRBJ2-1; the match to TRBD2 covers 12 bases. The CDR3 has 16 residues. Germline values: CDR1 SSHAT, CDR2 FNYEAQ (reference sequence).

This clonotype was observed many times. The V gene is TRBV12-3 or TRBV12-4, the J gene TRBJ1-1; D is unclear. With 3 bases removed from V and 1 base from J, the gap between germline ends came to 6 bases. The CDR3 consists of 13 residues. For the CDR3, the DNA is TGTGCCAGCAGTTTGAAGGGGAACACTGAAGCTTTCTTT. It is translated as CASSLKGNTEAFF.

The V call is TRBV6-2 or TRBV6-3, the J call TRBJ2-1; D is undetermined. The CDR3 totals 11 residues. Germline lookup yields CDR1 MNHEY and CDR2 SVGEGT. The germline V and J ends were trimmed by 6 bases and 8 bases, with 8 bases remaining between them. The CDR3 sequence: CASSRLYEQFF. The CDR3 coding sequence is TGTGCCAGCAGCCGATTATATGAGCAGTTCTTC.

In this sample, this clonotype turned up a few times. The chain combines TRBV27 with TRBJ2-5; D is undetermined. V lost 3 bases and J 3 bases, leaving 5 bases between the germline ends. This CDR3 is 12 amino acids long. Germline loops: CDR1 MNHEY, CDR2 SMNVEV (reference sequence). Written as DNA, the CDR3 is TGTGCCAGCAGTTTTTCGAAAGAGACCCAGTACTTC. Protein product: CASSFSKETQYF.

This clonotype was seen more than once but under ten times. The gene calls are TRBV4-2 and TRBJ2-5; 9 nucleotides match TRBD1. There are 15 residues in the CDR3. V lost 1 base, J lost 3 bases, and 3 bases stayed unmatched. Germline V gene sequence: CDR1 LGHNA, CDR2 YNFKEQ. CDR3 in amino acids: CASSQGWTGEETQYF. CDR3 sequence (DNA): TGTGCCAGCAGCCAAGGATGGACAGGGGAAGAGACCCAGTACTTC.

This clonotype was observed a handful of times. The chain joins TRBV2 to TRBJ2-1, with 11 nucleotides matching TRBD2. The length of the CDR3 is 14 residues. Germline CDR1 and CDR2: SNHLY and FYNNEI. Trimming at V came to 5 bases and at J to 7 bases, leaving 4 bases not matched to a gene. The chain's CDR3 is CASSLTSGANEQFF. CDR3 nucleotides: TGTGCCAGCAGTCTGACTAGCGGGGCAAATGAGCAGTTCTTC.